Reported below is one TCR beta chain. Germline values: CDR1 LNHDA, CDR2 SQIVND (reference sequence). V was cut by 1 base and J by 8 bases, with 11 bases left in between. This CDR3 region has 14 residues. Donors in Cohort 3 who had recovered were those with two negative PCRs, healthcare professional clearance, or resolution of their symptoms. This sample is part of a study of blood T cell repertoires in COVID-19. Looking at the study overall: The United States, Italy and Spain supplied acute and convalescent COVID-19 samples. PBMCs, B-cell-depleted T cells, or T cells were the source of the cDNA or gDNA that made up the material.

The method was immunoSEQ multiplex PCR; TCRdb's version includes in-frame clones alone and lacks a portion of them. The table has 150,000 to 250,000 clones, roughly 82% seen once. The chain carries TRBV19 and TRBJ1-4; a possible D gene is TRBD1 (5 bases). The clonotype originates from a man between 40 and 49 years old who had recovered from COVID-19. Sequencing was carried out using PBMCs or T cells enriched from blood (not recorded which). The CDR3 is CASSIGGGGEKLFF. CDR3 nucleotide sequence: TGTGCCAGTAGTATAGGCGGGGGTGGAGAAAAACTGTTTTTT.